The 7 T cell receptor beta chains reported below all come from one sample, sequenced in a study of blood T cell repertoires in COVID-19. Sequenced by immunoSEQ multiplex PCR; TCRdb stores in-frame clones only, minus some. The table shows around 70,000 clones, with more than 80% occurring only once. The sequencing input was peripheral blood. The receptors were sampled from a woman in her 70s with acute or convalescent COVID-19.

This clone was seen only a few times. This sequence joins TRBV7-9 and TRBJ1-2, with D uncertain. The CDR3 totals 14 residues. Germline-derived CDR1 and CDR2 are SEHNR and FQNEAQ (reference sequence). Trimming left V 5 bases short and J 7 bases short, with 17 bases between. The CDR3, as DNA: TGTGCCAGCAGCCCCCAGACGACGGGGTCTGGCTACACCTTC. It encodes CASSPQTTGSGYTF.

CDR3 coding DNA: TGTGCCAGCAGCGCCCGACAGCTATCTAACTATGGCTACACCTTC. Its protein product is CASSARQLSNYGYTF. The chain couples TRBV7-9 to TRBJ1-2, with D perhaps matching TRBD1 (5 bases). Germline V gives CDR1 SEHNR, CDR2 FQNEAQ (reference sequence). Trimming took 5 bases from V and 0 from J, leaving 13 bases between them. CDR3 length: 15 residues.

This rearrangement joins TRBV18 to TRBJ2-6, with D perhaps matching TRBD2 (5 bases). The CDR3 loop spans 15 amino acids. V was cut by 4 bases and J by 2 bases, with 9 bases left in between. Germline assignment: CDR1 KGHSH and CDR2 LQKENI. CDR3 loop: CASSRGPPGANVLTF. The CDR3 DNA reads TGTGCCAGCTCACGAGGGCCCCCTGGGGCCAACGTCCTGACTTTC.

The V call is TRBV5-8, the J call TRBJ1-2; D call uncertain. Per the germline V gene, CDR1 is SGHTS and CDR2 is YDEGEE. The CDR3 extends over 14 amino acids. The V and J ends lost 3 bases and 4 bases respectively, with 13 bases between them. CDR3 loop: CASSWGGSSYGYTF. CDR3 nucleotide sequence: TGTGCCAGCAGCTGGGGAGGGAGTAGCTATGGCTACACCTTC.

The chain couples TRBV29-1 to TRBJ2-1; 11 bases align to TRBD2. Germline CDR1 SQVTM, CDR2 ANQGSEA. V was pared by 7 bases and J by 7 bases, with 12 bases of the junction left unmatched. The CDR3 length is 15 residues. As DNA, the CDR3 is TGCAGCGAGGTTAGCGGGAGGGCCATTGGGAATGAGCAGTTCTTC. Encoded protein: CSEVSGRAIGNEQFF.

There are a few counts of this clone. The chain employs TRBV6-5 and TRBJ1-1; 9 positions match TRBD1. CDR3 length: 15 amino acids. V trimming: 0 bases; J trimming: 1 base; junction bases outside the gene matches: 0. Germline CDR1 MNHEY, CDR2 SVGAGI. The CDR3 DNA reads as TGTGCCAGCAGTTACTCGGGACAGGGGAACACTGAAGCTTTCTTT. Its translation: CASSYSGQGNTEAFF.

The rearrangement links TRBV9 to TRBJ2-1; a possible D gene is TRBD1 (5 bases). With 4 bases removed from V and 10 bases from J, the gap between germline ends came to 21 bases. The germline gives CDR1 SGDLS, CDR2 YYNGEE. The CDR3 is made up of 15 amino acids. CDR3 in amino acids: CASSPAGWSDREQFF. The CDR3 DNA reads TGTGCCAGCAGCCCAGCAGGGTGGTCCGATCGGGAGCAGTTCTTC.